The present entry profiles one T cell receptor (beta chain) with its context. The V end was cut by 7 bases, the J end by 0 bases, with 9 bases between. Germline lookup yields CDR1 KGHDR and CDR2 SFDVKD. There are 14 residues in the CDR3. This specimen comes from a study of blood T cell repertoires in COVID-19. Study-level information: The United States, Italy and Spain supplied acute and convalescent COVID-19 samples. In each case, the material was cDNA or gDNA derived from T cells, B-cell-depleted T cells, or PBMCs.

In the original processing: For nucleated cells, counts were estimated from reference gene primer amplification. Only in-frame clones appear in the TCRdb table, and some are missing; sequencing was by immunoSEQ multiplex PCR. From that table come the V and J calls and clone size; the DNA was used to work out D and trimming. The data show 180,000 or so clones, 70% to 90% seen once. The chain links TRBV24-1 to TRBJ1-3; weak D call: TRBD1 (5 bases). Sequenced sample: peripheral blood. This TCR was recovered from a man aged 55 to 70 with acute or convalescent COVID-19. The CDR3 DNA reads TGTGCCACCAGCCGAGACAGCTCTGGAAACACCATATATTTT. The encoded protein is CATSRDSSGNTIYF.